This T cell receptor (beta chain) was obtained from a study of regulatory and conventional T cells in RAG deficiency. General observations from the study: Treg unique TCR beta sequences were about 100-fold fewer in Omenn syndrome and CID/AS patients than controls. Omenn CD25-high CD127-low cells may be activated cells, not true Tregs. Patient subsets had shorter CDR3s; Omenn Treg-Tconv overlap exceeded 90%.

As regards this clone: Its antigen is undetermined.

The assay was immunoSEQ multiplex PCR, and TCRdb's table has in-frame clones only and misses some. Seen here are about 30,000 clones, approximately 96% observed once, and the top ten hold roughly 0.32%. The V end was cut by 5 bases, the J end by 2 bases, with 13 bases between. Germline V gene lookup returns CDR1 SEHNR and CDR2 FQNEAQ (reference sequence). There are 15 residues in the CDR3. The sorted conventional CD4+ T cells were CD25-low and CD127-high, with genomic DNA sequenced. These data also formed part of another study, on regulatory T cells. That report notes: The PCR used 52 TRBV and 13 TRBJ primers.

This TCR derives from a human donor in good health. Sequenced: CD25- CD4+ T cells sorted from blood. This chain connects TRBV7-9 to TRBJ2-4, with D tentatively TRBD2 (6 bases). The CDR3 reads CASSPRGGTKNIQYF. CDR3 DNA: TGTGCCAGCAGCCCGCGTGGGGGGACCAAAAACATTCAGTACTTC.